The 31 T cell receptor beta chains below all came from one sample that was sequenced in a study of T cells in Graves' hyperthyroidism and ophthalmopathy. The TCR beta CDR3 regions underwent amplification using RNA transcripts as the source. Initially, a first-round RT-PCR of the TCR CDR3 employed the HTBI primer set. TCRdb independently ran MiXCR on the multiplex PCR reads; one entry per CDR3 protein. The sample shows over 500,000 distinct CDR3 sequences, 35% to 50% of them seen only once. Sequencing input: peripheral blood or thyroid tissue (not recorded which). The receptors derive from an adult woman with Graves' disease, either hyperthyroidism or ophthalmopathy (not recorded which).

The gene calls are TRBV24-1 and TRBJ1-5, with D possibly matching TRBD1 (5 bases). V was shortened by 4 bases and J by 4 bases, with 7 bases between the two germline ends. CDR3 size: 13 residues. From germline, CDR1 is KGHDR and CDR2 SFDVKD. CDR3 residues: CATSETANQPQHF. The CDR3 DNA is TGTGCCACCAGTGAGACAGCTAATCAGCCCCAGCATTTT.

The sample holds many counts of this clonotype. CDR3 DNA sequence: TGTGCCAGCAGCCAAGACGCAACACCGGTGAACACTGAAGCTTTCTTT. This translates into CASSQDATPVNTEAFF. The chain combines TRBV4-2 with TRBJ1-1; D is unclear. Trimming cost V 0 bases and J 0 bases, with 11 bases left between them. The CDR3 covers 16 residues. CDR1 is LGHNA and CDR2 is YNFKEQ in the germline V gene.

This clonotype has at least ten counts. The DNA for the CDR3 is TGTGCCAGCAGCGGGACTGCCGCGAACACCGGGGAGCTGTTTTTT. Amino acids: CASSGTAANTGELFF. The V and J genes are TRBV11-2 and TRBJ2-2, with TRBD2 as a possible D gene (6 bases). CDR1 and CDR2 (germline): SGHAT, FQNNGV. Trimming stripped 5 bases from V and 0 bases from J, with 10 bases between. The CDR3 is made up of 15 amino acids.

Points on this clonotype: Compared with germline, one end of the junction differs, possibly owing to a read error. The V and J genes are TRBV7-6 and TRBJ2-7; possible D gene TRBD2, 5 bases. The V gene's germline CDR1 is SGHVS and CDR2 FNYEAQ. The length of the CDR3 is 16 residues. Here the CDR3 reads CASSQEGAASSYEQYF. The CDR3 coding sequence is TGCGCCAGCAGCCAAGAGGGAGCGGCTAGCTCCTACGAGCAGTACTTC.

The chain uses TRBV2 and TRBJ1-5, with a possible D match to TRBD1 (6 bases). V shed 8 bases and J shed 1 base, with 6 bases lying between them. The germline V gene has CDR1 SNHLY and CDR2 FYNNEI. The CDR3 covers 12 residues. CDR3 amino acids: CASDRSNQPQHF. The CDR3 DNA reads TGTGCCAGCGACAGGAGCAATCAGCCCCAGCATTTT.

The gene calls are TRBV29-1 and TRBJ2-1; 10 nucleotides agree with TRBD1. Germline assignment: CDR1 SQVTM and CDR2 ANQGSEA. After removal of 5 bases from V and 7 bases from J, the junction contained 8 bases not matched to a gene. The CDR3 has 14 residues. The CDR3 is CSVTRQGARNEQFF. The CDR3 coding sequence is TGCAGCGTTACTCGACAGGGGGCGCGGAATGAGCAGTTCTTC.

This clonotype has only one observation. The chain carries TRBV29-1 and TRBJ2-7, with 7 bases aligning to TRBD1. This CDR3 region has 13 residues. V gave up 8 bases and J gave up 3 bases; unmatched junction bases: 10. Germline V CDR1 and CDR2: SQVTM, ANQGSEA. CDR3 protein: CSLRQGDGYEQYF. CDR3 DNA sequence: TGCAGCTTACGACAGGGTGATGGCTACGAGCAGTACTTC.

About this clonotype itself: A much larger clone differs by one base, so this may be a read error. This CDR3 reads CATSRVANSPLHF. The CDR3 DNA follows: TGTGCCACCAGCAGGGTCGCGAATTCACCCCTCCACTTT. This chain connects TRBV15 to TRBJ1-6; D is unclear. Between the trimmed V and J ends, which lost 3 bases and 7 bases, there was a span of 7 bases. The length of the CDR3 is 13 residues. Germline CDR1 LNHNV, CDR2 YYDKDF (reference sequence).

A few counts support this clonotype. This rearrangement joins TRBV4-2 to TRBJ2-6; D is possibly TRBD1 (6 bases). V gave up 0 bases and J gave up 0 bases, with 15 bases separating them. The germline gives CDR1 LGHNA, CDR2 YNFKEQ. The CDR3 is made up of 19 amino acids. The CDR3 here is CASSQDLHGTNSGANVLTF. CDR3 coding DNA: TGTGCCAGCAGCCAAGATCTGCACGGGACAAACTCTGGGGCCAACGTCCTGACTTTC.

This clonotype was seen a handful of times. CDR3 residues: CATSRDGGPADEQYF. In nucleotides, the CDR3 is TGTGCCACCAGCAGAGATGGGGGGCCGGCCGACGAGCAGTACTTC. This chain uses TRBV15 with TRBJ2-7, with D perhaps assigned TRBD1 or TRBD2 (6 bases each). This CDR3 is built from 15 residues. Trimming left V 0 bases short and J 5 bases short, with 14 bases between. The germline V gene encodes CDR1 LNHNV and CDR2 YYDKDF (reference sequence).

This clonotype was counted many times. The gene calls are TRBV12-3 or TRBV12-4 and TRBJ1-1; maybe TRBD1 (5 bases). V dropped 5 bases and J dropped 11 bases, with 18 bases sitting between them. The length of the CDR3 is 13 residues. CDR3 DNA: TGTGCCAGCAGTCCAATCGGGGCAGTCATGGCTTTCTTT. Its protein is CASSPIGAVMAFF.

The gene calls are TRBV6-1 and TRBJ1-2, with unresolved D. CDR3 length: 13 residues. V was pared by 6 bases and J by 4 bases, with 12 bases between. The germline V gene encodes CDR1 MNHNS and CDR2 SASEGT. CDR3 DNA: TGTGCCAGCAGCCTCTACAAGTTCTATGGCTACACCTTC. This sequence encodes CASSLYKFYGYTF.

The gene calls are TRBV7-2 and TRBJ2-5, with 7 bases identical to TRBD2. V shed 1 base and J 6 bases; nucleotides not matched to a gene: 5. Germline CDR1 SGHTA, CDR2 FQGNSA. The CDR3 sequence is 14 residues long. The CDR3: CASSLVTSEKTQYF. In nucleotides, the CDR3 is TGTGCCAGCAGCTTAGTCACTAGCGAAAAGACCCAGTACTTC. The full variable domain, completed using reference TRBV7-2 and TRBJ2-5, is GAGVSQSPSNKVTEKGKDVELRCDPISGHTALYWYRQSLGQGLEFLIYFQGNSAPDKSGLPSDRFSAERTGGSVSTLTIQRTQQEDSAVYLCASSLVTSEKTQYFGPGTRLLVL.

Notes on this clonotype: The junction does not match germline at one end; this may be a read error. The chain employs TRBV2 and TRBJ1-5; TRBD1 aligns across 9 bases. This CDR3 region has 15 residues. Germline lookup yields CDR1 SNHLY and CDR2 FYNNEI. Written as DNA, the CDR3 is TGTGCCAGCAGGGAAGGACAGGGGAGTGTTCAGCCCCAGCATTTT. Translating it yields CASREGQGSVQPQHF. The variable domain in full, completed from reference TRBV2 and TRBJ1-5, reads EPEVTQTPSHQVTQMGQEVILRCVPISNHLYFYWYRQILGQKVEFLVSFYNNEISEKSEIFDDQFSVERPDGSNFTLKIRSTKLEDSAMYFCASREGQGSVQPQHFGDGTRLSIL.

The chain couples TRBV7-2 to TRBJ2-3; 9 positions agree with TRBD1. This CDR3 is 15 amino acids long. The trim removed 5 bases at V and 4 bases at J, leaving 7 bases unmatched. Germline CDR1 and CDR2: SGHTA and FQGNSA. CDR3 DNA: TGTGCCAGCAGCCCCGGACAGGGGTATGCAGATACGCAGTATTTT. Translation: CASSPGQGYADTQYF.

This clonotype was seen repeatedly, ten times or more. The chain joins TRBV29-1 to TRBJ2-5, with D perhaps given as TRBD1 or TRBD2 (6 bases each). The V end lost 6 bases, the J end lost 4 bases, and 9 bases lay between the germline ends. Per the germline V gene, CDR1 is SQVTM and CDR2 is ANQGSEA. The CDR3 is 11 residues long. The CDR3 DNA reads TGCAGCGTACAGGGAGGAGAGACCCAGTACTTC. Amino acid sequence: CSVQGGETQYF.

This clonotype was seen a handful of times. The J gene is TRBJ1-1, the V gene TRBV29-1; no clear D. CDR3 length: 13 residues. V gave up 5 bases and J gave up 4 bases, with 14 bases separating them. Germline V gene data show CDR1 as SQVTM and CDR2 as ANQGSEA. The CDR3 DNA follows: TGCAGCGTTCACGGACGGTTATCCACTGAAGCTTTCTTT. Its translation: CSVHGRLSTEAFF.

This sequence joins TRBV29-1 and TRBJ1-2; tentative D call: TRBD1 (6 bases). V lost 5 bases and J lost 2, with 15 bases in between. In germline, CDR1 is SQVTM, CDR2 ANQGSEA. The CDR3 is made up of 14 amino acids. The CDR3 region is CSVPGTPKNYGYTF. CDR3 sequence (DNA): TGCAGCGTTCCCGGGACACCAAAAAACTATGGCTACACCTTC. The full variable domain, its missing parts supplied by reference TRBV29-1 and TRBJ1-2, is SAVISQKPSRDICQRGTSLTIQCQVDSQVTMMFWYRQQPGQSLTLIATANQGSEATYESGFVIDKFPISRPNLTFSTLTVSNMSPEDSSIYLCSVPGTPKNYGYTFGSGTRLTVV.

The chain is built from TRBV20-1 and TRBJ2-5; the match to TRBD2 covers 14 bases. The CDR3 runs 15 residues. CDR1 is DFQATT, CDR2 SNEGSKA, per germline (reference sequence). Germline trimming cut 3 bases from V and 5 bases from J; bases unmatched to any gene: 5. The CDR3 DNA reads as TGCAGTGCTAGCGGGACTAGCGGGAGTAGTGAGACCCAGTACTTC. It encodes CSASGTSGSSETQYF.

There are a few counts of this clonotype. One end of the junction is discordant with germline, which a read error may explain. The chain combines TRBV2 with TRBJ1-2; TRBD1 matches 7 bases. The CDR3 length is 14 residues. Germline V gene lookup returns CDR1 SNHLY and CDR2 FYNNEI. The CDR3 loop reads CASSLDRTNSGYTF. DNA of the CDR3: TGTGCCAGCAGTTTGGACAGGACGAACTCTGGCTACACCTTC. Based on the CDR3 plus reference TRBV2 and TRBJ1-2, the full variable domain is EPEVTQTPSHQVTQMGQEVILRCVPISNHLYFYWYRQILGQKVEFLVSFYNNEISEKSEIFDDQFSVERPDGSNFTLKIRSTKLEDSAMYFCASSLDRTNSGYTFGSGTRLTVV.

The gene calls are TRBV10-3 and TRBJ1-4; 9 nucleotides match TRBD1. Trimming cost V 5 bases and J 7 bases; bases outside gene matches: 8. Germline V lookup: CDR1 ENHRY, CDR2 SYGVKD. This CDR3 contains 15 residues. The CDR3 nucleotides read TGTGCCATCAGTCAGGAGCACAGGGGGCTTGAAAAACTGTTTTTT. This translates into CAISQEHRGLEKLFF.

The chain links TRBV6-1 to TRBJ1-6; unclear D gene. Germline CDR1 MNHNS, CDR2 SASEGT. Trimming cost V 6 bases and J 7 bases, with 13 bases left between them. This CDR3 contains 14 residues. The CDR3 protein is CASSGRGQNSPLHF. CDR3 nucleotides: TGTGCCAGCAGCGGGCGGGGTCAGAATTCACCCCTCCACTTT.

This sequence joins TRBV20-1 and TRBJ1-1, with D unclear. Trimming left V 6 bases short and J 5 bases short, with 19 bases between. Germline V gene data show CDR1 as DFQATT and CDR2 as SNEGSKA (reference sequence). This CDR3 has 14 amino acids. The CDR3 nucleotides are TGCAGTGCCAGCGGTGCCAGACGAACAACTGAAGCTTTCTTT. This translates into CSASGARRTTEAFF.

The chain uses TRBV7-6 and TRBJ2-5; D gene ambiguous. From germline, CDR1 is SGHVS and CDR2 FNYEAQ. Trimming cost V 6 bases and J 1 base, with 12 bases left between them. The CDR3 is made up of 14 amino acids. The CDR3 nucleotides are TGTGCCAGCAGTTCGCTCGCTTCCCAAGAGACCCAGTACTTC. Protein sequence: CASSSLASQETQYF.

V gene TRBV2 combines with J gene TRBJ2-2; 8 bases fit TRBD2. The germline CDR1 and CDR2 sequences are SNHLY and FYNNEI. The CDR3 contains 14 residues. The V and J ends lost 6 bases and 6 bases, in that order; junction bases with no gene match: 6. CDR3: CASSRGTRAGELFF. Written as DNA, the CDR3 is TGTGCCAGCAGCCGCGGGACTAGAGCCGGGGAGCTGTTTTTT.

The chain's CDR3 is CASSTGIFYNTGELFF. The CDR3, as DNA: TGTGCCAGTAGCACCGGGATCTTCTACAACACCGGGGAGCTGTTTTTT. The rearrangement uses TRBV19 and TRBJ2-2; D is perhaps TRBD2 (5 bases). Trimming stripped 6 bases from V and 2 bases from J, with 16 bases between. Germline CDR1 and CDR2: LNHDA and SQIVND (reference sequence). This CDR3 region has 16 residues.

The sample holds many counts of this clonotype. The V and J genes are TRBV20-1 and TRBJ2-2; a possible D gene is TRBD2 (6 bases). V was pared by 3 bases and J by 3 bases, with 17 bases between. The CDR3 spans 16 residues. Germline CDR1 is DFQATT and CDR2 is SNEGSKA (reference sequence). CDR3 sequence: CSASSVTGDDTGELFF. As DNA, the CDR3 is TGCAGTGCTAGTTCCGTGACGGGAGACGACACCGGGGAGCTGTTTTTT.

The V call is TRBV29-1, the J call TRBJ2-7; D might be TRBD1 or TRBD2, each matching 5 bases. CDR1 is SQVTM, CDR2 ANQGSEA, per germline. Trimming removed 4 bases at V and 7 bases at J, with 14 bases between. This CDR3 region has 12 residues. The CDR3 DNA follows: TGCAGCGTTGGGGGGAACACCGGGGAGCAGTACTTC. It translates to CSVGGNTGEQYF.

The sample holds many counts of this clonotype. The chain links TRBV10-3 to TRBJ1-4; TRBD1 might be the D (5 bases). Germline assignment: CDR1 ENHRY and CDR2 SYGVKD. V was pared by 5 bases and J by 6 bases, with 13 bases between. CDR3 length: 14 residues. The CDR3 nucleotides read TGTGCCATCAGTCGGGACCTATTAGATGAAAAACTGTTTTTT. It translates to CAISRDLLDEKLFF.

This chain joins TRBV4-2 and TRBJ2-6; D is possibly TRBD1 (6 bases). V lost 4 bases, J lost 2 bases, and 21 bases lay in between. Germline-derived CDR1 and CDR2 are LGHNA and YNFKEQ. The CDR3 is 19 amino acids. The CDR3 region has the DNA TGTGCCAGCAGCCCCAGGGGCCCCCCACCGAACACTGGGGCCAACGTCCTGACTTTC. Residues: CASSPRGPPPNTGANVLTF.

As for this clonotype: A read error may be the cause here, since a much bigger clone is one base away. V is TRBV5-1 and J is TRBJ2-2; 7 bases are shared with TRBD1. V was clipped by 4 bases and J by 4 bases; unmatched bases: 7. CDR3 length equals 15 residues. CDR1 and CDR2 from the germline V gene are SGHRS and YFSETQ. CDR3 in amino acids: CASSRGQKSTGELFF. The CDR3 DNA is TGCGCCAGCAGCAGGGGACAGAAGAGCACCGGGGAGCTGTTTTTT. The full variable domain, with the rest looked up from reference TRBV5-1 and TRBJ2-2, is KAGVTQTPRYLIKTRGQQVTLSCSPISGHRSVSWYQQTPGQGLQFLFEYFSETQRNKGNFPGRFSGRQFSNSRSEMNVSTLELGDSALYLCASSRGQKSTGELFFGEGSRLTVL.